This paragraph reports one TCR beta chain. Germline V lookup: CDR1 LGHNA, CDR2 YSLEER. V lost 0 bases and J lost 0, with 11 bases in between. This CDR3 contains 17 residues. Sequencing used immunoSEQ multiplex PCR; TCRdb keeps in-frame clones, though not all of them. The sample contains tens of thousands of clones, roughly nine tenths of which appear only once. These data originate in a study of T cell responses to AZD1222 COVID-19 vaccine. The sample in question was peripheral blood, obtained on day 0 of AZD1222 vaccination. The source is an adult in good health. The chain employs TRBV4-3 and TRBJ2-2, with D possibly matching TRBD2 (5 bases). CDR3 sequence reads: CASSQDYPGANTGELFF. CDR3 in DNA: TGCGCCAGCAGCCAAGATTATCCCGGGGCGAACACCGGGGAGCTGTTTTTT.